A selection of T cell receptor beta chains follows, all from one sample in a study of T cell responses to AZD1222 COVID-19 vaccine. Produced via immunoSEQ multiplex PCR; TCRdb's table is partial and in-frame only. The sample contains about 83,000 clones, 70% to 90% of which appear only once. The sequences come from peripheral blood, collected 28 days after the second AZD1222 dose. The receptors were gathered from an adult who received the AZD1222 COVID-19 vaccine. Each CDR3 is given with its conserved first and last residue. Fields, in order: clone size, D gene, J gene, V gene, CDR3 DNA, CDR3 protein. D genes are given only for firm matches. The size entry is marked missing in some rows and otherwise reads once, few, many or a size class.

clone_size: once; d_call: .; j_call: TRBJ1-2; v_call: TRBV12-3/TRBV12-4; cdr3_nt: TGTGCCAGCAGTAGGGGACCGAAATATGGCTACACCTTC; cdr3_aa: CASSRGPKYGYTF
clone_size: .; d_call: .; j_call: TRBJ1-1; v_call: TRBV5-8; cdr3_nt: TGTGCCAGCAGGGCCCGGGGGAACACTGAAGCTTTCTTT; cdr3_aa: CASRARGNTEAFF
clone_size: .; d_call: TRBD2; j_call: TRBJ2-5; v_call: TRBV11-1; cdr3_nt: TGTGCCAGCAGCTGGACTAGCCAAGAGACCCAGTACTTC; cdr3_aa: CASSWTSQETQYF
clone_size: .; d_call: .; j_call: TRBJ2-7; v_call: TRBV11-2; cdr3_nt: TGTGCCAGCAGCTTAGTAGGCGGCACCTACGAGCAGTACTTC; cdr3_aa: CASSLVGGTYEQYF
clone_size: few; d_call: TRBD2; j_call: TRBJ2-3; v_call: TRBV9; cdr3_nt: TGTGCCAGCAGCCCCATGCTAGCGGGGTATACGCAGTATTTT; cdr3_aa: CASSPMLAGYTQYF
clone_size: .; d_call: .; j_call: TRBJ2-3; v_call: TRBV7-9; cdr3_nt: TGTGCCAGCAGCTTCGGGCCTGCTACAGATACGCAGTATTTT; cdr3_aa: CASSFGPATDTQYF
clone_size: few; d_call: TRBD1; j_call: TRBJ2-7; v_call: TRBV5-4; cdr3_nt: TGTGCCAGCAGCTTTGGACAGGGGTTCGACGAGCAGTACTTC; cdr3_aa: CASSFGQGFDEQYF
clone_size: .; d_call: .; j_call: TRBJ1-4; v_call: TRBV7-3; cdr3_nt: TGTGCCAGCAGCTTCCCTAATGAAAAACTGTTTTTT; cdr3_aa: CASSFPNEKLFF
clone_size: .; d_call: .; j_call: TRBJ1-2; v_call: TRBV15; cdr3_nt: TGTGCCACCAGTACTGAGTCTGGGGGCGACGACTATGGCTACACCTTC; cdr3_aa: CATSTESGGDDYGYTF
clone_size: .; d_call: .; j_call: TRBJ1-6; v_call: TRBV30; cdr3_nt: TGTGCCTGGAAAGGGGGGAGCTCCTATAATTCACCCCTCCACTTT; cdr3_aa: CAWKGGSSYNSPLHF
clone_size: .; d_call: TRBD1; j_call: TRBJ1-3; v_call: TRBV6-5; cdr3_nt: TGTGCCAGCAGCATGGACAGGGGAGGTGGAAACACCATATATTTT; cdr3_aa: CASSMDRGGGNTIYF
clone_size: .; d_call: .; j_call: TRBJ1-5; v_call: TRBV2; cdr3_nt: TGTGCCAGCAGTGGACGGGGTGGGCCCCAGCATTTT; cdr3_aa: CASSGRGGPQHF
clone_size: .; d_call: .; j_call: TRBJ2-1; v_call: TRBV5-1; cdr3_nt: TGCGCCAGCACGGAGCGTAACTCCTACAATGAGCAGTTCTTC; cdr3_aa: CASTERNSYNEQFF
clone_size: .; d_call: .; j_call: TRBJ2-7; v_call: TRBV19; cdr3_nt: TGTGCCAGTAGCCCCAGGGGCTCCTACGAGCAGTACTTC; cdr3_aa: CASSPRGSYEQYF
clone_size: once; d_call: TRBD2; j_call: TRBJ2-7; v_call: TRBV7-2; cdr3_nt: TGTGCCAGCAGCTCCGGGACTAGCGGAACATACGAGCAGTACTTC; cdr3_aa: CASSSGTSGTYEQYF
clone_size: .; d_call: .; j_call: TRBJ1-4; v_call: TRBV5-4; cdr3_nt: TGTGCCAGCAGCTTGGAACCGGGACGGGCGGATGAAAAACTGTTTTTT; cdr3_aa: CASSLEPGRADEKLFF
clone_size: .; d_call: TRBD1; j_call: TRBJ1-2; v_call: TRBV29-1; cdr3_nt: TGCAGCGCCCTGGAGACCCGGGACAGGGCAGGCTACACCTTC; cdr3_aa: CSALETRDRAGYTF
clone_size: few; d_call: TRBD1; j_call: TRBJ1-4; v_call: TRBV5-4; cdr3_nt: TGTGCCAGCAGCCAAGACAGGGGCGGTGAAAAACTGTTTTTT; cdr3_aa: CASSQDRGGEKLFF
clone_size: .; d_call: .; j_call: TRBJ1-2; v_call: TRBV9; cdr3_nt: TGTGCCAGCAGCGTAGAGGCAGGACCTAACTATGGCTACACCTTC; cdr3_aa: CASSVEAGPNYGYTF
clone_size: .; d_call: .; j_call: TRBJ1-5; v_call: TRBV28; cdr3_nt: TGTGCCAGCAGGGAGATTAATCAGCCCCAGCATTTT; cdr3_aa: CASREINQPQHF
clone_size: .; d_call: .; j_call: TRBJ2-1; v_call: TRBV5-4; cdr3_nt: TGTGCCAGCAGCTTGTTTACTCAGGAGCAGTTCTTC; cdr3_aa: CASSLFTQEQFF
clone_size: .; d_call: .; j_call: TRBJ1-1; v_call: TRBV19; cdr3_nt: TGTGCCAGTAGTATTGGCAGAAACACTGAAGCTTTCTTT; cdr3_aa: CASSIGRNTEAFF
clone_size: .; d_call: .; j_call: TRBJ2-1; v_call: TRBV19; cdr3_nt: TGTGCCAGTAGTATCTTCGAGGACAATGAGCAGTTCTTC; cdr3_aa: CASSIFEDNEQFF
clone_size: once; d_call: TRBD1; j_call: TRBJ2-4; v_call: TRBV6-1; cdr3_nt: TGTGCCAGCAGTGAATCGACAGGGGGTGTCTCTCTAGCCAAAAACATTCAGTACTTC; cdr3_aa: CASSESTGGVSLAKNIQYF
clone_size: .; d_call: .; j_call: TRBJ2-3; v_call: TRBV6-4; cdr3_nt: TGTGCCAGCAGTGAGGCCGGGGGCACAGATACGCAGTATTTT; cdr3_aa: CASSEAGGTDTQYF
clone_size: .; d_call: .; j_call: TRBJ2-2; v_call: TRBV10-3; cdr3_nt: TGTGCCATCAGTGAGTCCGTTACGAACACCGGGGAGCTGTTTTTT; cdr3_aa: CAISESVTNTGELFF
clone_size: .; d_call: .; j_call: TRBJ2-7; v_call: TRBV12-1; cdr3_nt: TGTGCCAGCAGCTTTGGTTCGGGTTTAGGTACTGTCTTCGGAAGGGTTTCGCCCTACGAGCAGTACTTC; cdr3_aa: CASSFGSGLGTVFGRVSPYEQYF
clone_size: .; d_call: .; j_call: TRBJ2-1; v_call: TRBV7-3; cdr3_nt: TGTGCCAGCAGCCTCCGATGGGGCGCCTACAATGAGCAGTTCTTC; cdr3_aa: CASSLRWGAYNEQFF
clone_size: .; d_call: .; j_call: TRBJ2-5; v_call: TRBV4-1; cdr3_nt: TGCGCCAGCAGCGACGAGTTGTCGGGGGGCAAAGAGACCCAGTACTTC; cdr3_aa: CASSDELSGGKETQYF
clone_size: .; d_call: TRBD2; j_call: TRBJ2-1; v_call: TRBV6-2/TRBV6-3; cdr3_nt: TGTGCCAGCAGTTTCGGACTCGGGGGGGCCTCCTACAATGAGCAGTTCTTC; cdr3_aa: CASSFGLGGASYNEQFF
clone_size: .; d_call: .; j_call: TRBJ1-3; v_call: TRBV5-8; cdr3_nt: TGTGCCAGCAGCCCCAGCGATGGCGGGGTAGGAACTGGAAACACCATATATTTT; cdr3_aa: CASSPSDGGVGTGNTIYF
clone_size: .; d_call: .; j_call: TRBJ1-4; v_call: TRBV2; cdr3_nt: TGTGCCAGCAGTCCCTTTGGGGTGGAAAAACTGTTTTTT; cdr3_aa: CASSPFGVEKLFF
clone_size: .; d_call: .; j_call: TRBJ1-5; v_call: TRBV19; cdr3_nt: TGTGCCAGTAGTATGGGACTTATCAATCAGCCCCAGCATTTT; cdr3_aa: CASSMGLINQPQHF
clone_size: .; d_call: TRBD1; j_call: TRBJ1-3; v_call: TRBV15; cdr3_nt: TGTGCCACCAGCCCGAGGAGGCCAGGGGGCAACTCTGGAAACACCATATATTTT; cdr3_aa: CATSPRRPGGNSGNTIYF
clone_size: once; d_call: TRBD1; j_call: TRBJ2-3; v_call: TRBV19; cdr3_nt: TGTGCCAGTAGTATCCGTAGGGGACAGGGCACAGATACGCAGTATTTT; cdr3_aa: CASSIRRGQGTDTQYF
clone_size: .; d_call: .; j_call: TRBJ1-2; v_call: TRBV9; cdr3_nt: TGTGCCAGCAGCGGGAACAGGCTCAACTATGGCTACACCTTC; cdr3_aa: CASSGNRLNYGYTF
clone_size: .; d_call: .; j_call: TRBJ1-1; v_call: TRBV30; cdr3_nt: TGTGCCTGGAGTGTAGATACCCCGGACACTGAAGCTTTCTTT; cdr3_aa: CAWSVDTPDTEAFF
clone_size: .; d_call: .; j_call: TRBJ2-7; v_call: TRBV18; cdr3_nt: TGTGCCAGCTCACAGGGGGAAACCTTGGGAGAGCAGTACTTC; cdr3_aa: CASSQGETLGEQYF
clone_size: .; d_call: TRBD1; j_call: TRBJ1-1; v_call: TRBV19; cdr3_nt: TGTGCCAGTACCATGACAGGGAGAAGCACTGAAGCTTTCTTT; cdr3_aa: CASTMTGRSTEAFF
clone_size: .; d_call: .; j_call: TRBJ1-3; v_call: TRBV12-5; cdr3_nt: TGTGCTAGTGGTTTGGGAACCTCTGGAAACACCATATATTTT; cdr3_aa: CASGLGTSGNTIYF
clone_size: .; d_call: .; j_call: TRBJ1-2; v_call: TRBV5-1; cdr3_nt: TGCGCCAGCAGCTTGGGATTAACAGAGAACTATGGCTACACCTTC; cdr3_aa: CASSLGLTENYGYTF
clone_size: .; d_call: TRBD2; j_call: TRBJ2-2; v_call: TRBV5-1; cdr3_nt: TGCGCCAGCAGCCAAAGGACTAGCGGGGGGTATCTCACCGGGGAGCTGTTTTTT; cdr3_aa: CASSQRTSGGYLTGELFF
clone_size: .; d_call: TRBD1; j_call: TRBJ1-5; v_call: TRBV19; cdr3_nt: TGTGCCAGCCAAAAGGACAGGGGGAATCAGCCCCAGCATTTT; cdr3_aa: CASQKDRGNQPQHF
clone_size: .; d_call: TRBD2; j_call: TRBJ2-3; v_call: TRBV29-1; cdr3_nt: TGCAGCGTTGAACCCAGGATCGCGGGGGTCGGCACAGATACGCAGTATTTT; cdr3_aa: CSVEPRIAGVGTDTQYF
clone_size: .; d_call: .; j_call: TRBJ1-1; v_call: TRBV18; cdr3_nt: TGTGCCAGCTCACCACCGTTGGGGGCGAACACTGAAGCTTTCTTT; cdr3_aa: CASSPPLGANTEAFF
clone_size: few; d_call: .; j_call: TRBJ1-1; v_call: TRBV5-4; cdr3_nt: TGTGCCAGCAGCTTGTTCCACGGGACTGAAGCTTTCTTT; cdr3_aa: CASSLFHGTEAFF
clone_size: .; d_call: TRBD1; j_call: TRBJ2-2; v_call: TRBV7-3; cdr3_nt: TGTGCCAGCAGCTCCGACGCAACAGGGGGTTGGACCGGGGAGCTGTTTTTT; cdr3_aa: CASSSDATGGWTGELFF
clone_size: .; d_call: TRBD2; j_call: TRBJ2-1; v_call: TRBV24-1; cdr3_nt: TGTGCCACCAGTGCTGTTGGGAGGGCAGGTGAGCAGTTCTTC; cdr3_aa: CATSAVGRAGEQFF
clone_size: .; d_call: .; j_call: TRBJ1-3; v_call: TRBV10-3; cdr3_nt: TGTGCCATCAGTGTGAAAAACTCCGGGGCTGGAAACACCATATATTTT; cdr3_aa: CAISVKNSGAGNTIYF
clone_size: .; d_call: .; j_call: TRBJ2-5; v_call: TRBV11-1; cdr3_nt: TGTGCCAGCAGCTTAATCCCTGAAGAGACCCAGTACTTC; cdr3_aa: CASSLIPEETQYF
clone_size: few; d_call: .; j_call: TRBJ2-7; v_call: TRBV28; cdr3_nt: TGTGCCATCCACGACGGCGCGGGGTTGGGGGAGCAGTACTTC; cdr3_aa: CAIHDGAGLGEQYF
clone_size: once; d_call: TRBD1; j_call: TRBJ2-5; v_call: TRBV7-2; cdr3_nt: TGTGCCAGCAGCTTGGCAACAGGGGGGCTCCAAGAGACCCAGTACTTC; cdr3_aa: CASSLATGGLQETQYF
clone_size: once; d_call: .; j_call: TRBJ1-1; v_call: TRBV19; cdr3_nt: TGTGCCAGTAGTCCCAGGGGAGGGGGTATGGTGAACACTGAAGCTTTCTTT; cdr3_aa: CASSPRGGGMVNTEAFF
clone_size: .; d_call: .; j_call: TRBJ2-5; v_call: TRBV5-1; cdr3_nt: TGCGCCAGCAGCTTGGGACGGACACAAGAGACCCAGTACTTC; cdr3_aa: CASSLGRTQETQYF
clone_size: .; d_call: .; j_call: TRBJ2-1; v_call: TRBV7-2; cdr3_nt: TGTGCCAGCAGCTTAGTGGGTAGCGGCAACAATGAGCAGTTCTTC; cdr3_aa: CASSLVGSGNNEQFF
clone_size: .; d_call: TRBD2; j_call: TRBJ2-1; v_call: TRBV5-4; cdr3_nt: TGTGCCAGCAGCTATAGCGGGGGGTCCTACAATGAGCAGTTCTTC; cdr3_aa: CASSYSGGSYNEQFF
clone_size: once; d_call: .; j_call: TRBJ1-5; v_call: TRBV28; cdr3_nt: TGTGCCAGCAGTTTGGGTCAGACTAGCAATCAGCCCCAGCATTTT; cdr3_aa: CASSLGQTSNQPQHF
clone_size: .; d_call: .; j_call: TRBJ1-2; v_call: TRBV7-2; cdr3_nt: TGTGCCAGCAGCTTAGGCGGAATCTATGGCTACACCTTC; cdr3_aa: CASSLGGIYGYTF
clone_size: .; d_call: .; j_call: TRBJ2-2; v_call: TRBV3-1/TRBV3-2; cdr3_nt: TGTGCCAGCAGCCAAGACTCGCTGAACACCGGGGAGCTGTTTTTT; cdr3_aa: CASSQDSLNTGELFF